This T cell receptor beta chain stems from a study of T cell repertoires in cytomegalovirus infection. Looking at the study overall: Both a matching HLA type and CMV infection were indicated by public TCR beta signatures.

TCRdb reprocessed the reads with MiXCR, giving one entry per CDR3 protein. The sample holds approximately 500,000 distinct CDR3 sequences, approximately 11% seen once. The TCR was taken from a human donor in good health (CMV status not recorded). Some clones in this sample may be carry-over from other donors' samples. Sequencing used PBMCs.

In DNA form, the CDR3 reads TGTGCCAGCAGCTTGGCCGAAGTGATGAACACTGAAGCTTTCTTT. The encoded protein is CASSLAEVMNTEAFF. The chain employs TRBV7-9 and TRBJ1-1; unclear D gene. V shed 3 bases and J shed 0 bases, with 11 bases lying between them. CDR1 and CDR2 from the germline V gene are SEHNR and FQNEAQ (reference sequence). This CDR3 has 15 residues.